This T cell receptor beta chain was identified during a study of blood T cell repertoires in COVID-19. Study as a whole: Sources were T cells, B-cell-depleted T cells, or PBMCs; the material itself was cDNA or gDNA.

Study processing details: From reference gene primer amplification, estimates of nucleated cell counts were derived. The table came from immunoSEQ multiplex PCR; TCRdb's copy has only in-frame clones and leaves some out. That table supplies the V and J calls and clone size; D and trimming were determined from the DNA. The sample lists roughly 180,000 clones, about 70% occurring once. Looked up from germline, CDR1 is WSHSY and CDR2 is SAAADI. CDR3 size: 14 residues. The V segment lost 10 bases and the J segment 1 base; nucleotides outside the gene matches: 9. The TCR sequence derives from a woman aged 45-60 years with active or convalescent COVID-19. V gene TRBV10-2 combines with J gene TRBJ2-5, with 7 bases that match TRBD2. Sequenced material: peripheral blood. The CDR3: CATTASGGQETQYF. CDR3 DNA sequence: TGCGCCACCACAGCTTCGGGGGGCCAAGAGACCCAGTACTTC.